The 2 T cell receptor beta chains below come from one sample, sequenced in a study of T cell responses to AZD1222 COVID-19 vaccine. Profiling relied on immunoSEQ multiplex PCR, and the TCRdb table lists in-frame clones only, not all of them. The data hold about 130,000 clones, with 93% observed a single time. Sequenced material: peripheral blood, taken on day 0 of AZD1222 vaccination. Receptor source: an adult in good health.

The J gene is TRBJ2-7, the V gene TRBV11-3, with 10 bases lining up with TRBD1. Germline assignment: CDR1 SGHNT and CDR2 YENEEA. CDR3 length: 17 amino acids. J was trimmed by 1 base and V by 1 base; bases with no gene match: 7. CDR3 DNA: TGTGCCAGCAGCTTAGCGGGTGACAGGGGGCCTTCCTACGAGCAGTACTTC. The encoded protein is CASSLAGDRGPSYEQYF. The whole variable domain, remainder taken from reference TRBV11-3 and TRBJ2-7, is EAGVVQSPRYKIIEKKQPVAFWCNPISGHNTLYWYLQNLGQGPELLIRYENEEAVDDSQLPKDRFSAERLKGVDSTLKIQPAELGDSAVYLCASSLAGDRGPSYEQYFGPGTRLTVT.

This clone occurred once. The V gene is TRBV7-9, the J gene TRBJ2-7; 7 bases agree with TRBD2. The V and J ends lost 2 bases and 2 bases, in that order; junction bases with no gene match: 3. Germline CDR1 reads SEHNR; CDR2 reads FQNEAQ (reference sequence). The CDR3 runs to 14 residues. As DNA, the CDR3 is TGTGCCAGCAGCTTAATGGCGGGAGCCTACGAGCAGTACTTC. This translates into CASSLMAGAYEQYF.